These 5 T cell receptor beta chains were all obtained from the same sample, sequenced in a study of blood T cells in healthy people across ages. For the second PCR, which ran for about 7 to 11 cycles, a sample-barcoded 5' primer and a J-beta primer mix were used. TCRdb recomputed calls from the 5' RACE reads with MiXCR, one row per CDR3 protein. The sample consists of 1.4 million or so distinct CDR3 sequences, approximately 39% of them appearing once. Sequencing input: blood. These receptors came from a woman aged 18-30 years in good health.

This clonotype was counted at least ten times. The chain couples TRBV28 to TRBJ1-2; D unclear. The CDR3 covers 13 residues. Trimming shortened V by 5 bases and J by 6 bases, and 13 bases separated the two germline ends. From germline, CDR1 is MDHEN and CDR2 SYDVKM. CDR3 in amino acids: CASSPGSMDGYTF. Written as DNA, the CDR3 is TGTGCCAGCAGTCCAGGTTCGATGGATGGCTACACCTTC.

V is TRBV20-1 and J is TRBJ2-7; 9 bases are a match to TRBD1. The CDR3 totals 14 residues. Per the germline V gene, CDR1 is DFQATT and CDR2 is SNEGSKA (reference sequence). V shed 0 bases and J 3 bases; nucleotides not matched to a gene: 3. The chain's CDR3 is CSARDGTGIYEQYF. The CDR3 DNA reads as TGCAGTGCTAGAGACGGGACAGGGATCTACGAGCAGTACTTC.

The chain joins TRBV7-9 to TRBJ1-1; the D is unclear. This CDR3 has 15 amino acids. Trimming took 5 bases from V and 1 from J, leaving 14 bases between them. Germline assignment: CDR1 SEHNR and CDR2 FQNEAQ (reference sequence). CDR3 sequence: CASSRAIDGNTEAFF. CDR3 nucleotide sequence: TGTGCCAGCAGCCGAGCCATCGACGGGAACACTGAAGCTTTCTTT.

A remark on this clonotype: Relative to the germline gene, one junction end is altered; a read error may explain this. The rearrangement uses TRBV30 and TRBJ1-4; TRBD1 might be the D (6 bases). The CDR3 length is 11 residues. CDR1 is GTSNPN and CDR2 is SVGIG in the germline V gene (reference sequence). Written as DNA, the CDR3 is TGTGCCGGGAGGGGGGCAGTAAGACTGTTTTTT. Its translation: CAGRGAVRLFF. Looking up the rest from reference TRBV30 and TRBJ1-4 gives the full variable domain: SQTIHQWPATLVQPVGSPLSLECTVEGTSNPNLYWYRQAAGRGLQLLFYSVGIGQISSEVPQNLSASRPQDRQFILSSKKLLLSDSGFYLCAGRGAVRLFFGSGTQLSVL.

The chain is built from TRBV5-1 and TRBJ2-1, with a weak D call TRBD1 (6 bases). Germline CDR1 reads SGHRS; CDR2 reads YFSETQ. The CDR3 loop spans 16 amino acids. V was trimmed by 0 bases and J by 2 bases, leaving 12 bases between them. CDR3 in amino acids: CASSLGEWDTYNEQFF. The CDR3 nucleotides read TGCGCCAGCAGCTTGGGCGAGTGGGACACCTACAATGAGCAGTTCTTC.